The 4 T cell receptor beta chains given below trace back to one sample, sequenced in a study of regulatory T cells in long-lasting Graves disease. Time point reported: newly diagnosed GD, antithyroid drugs for less than 3 months. Construction of the TCR library relied on RNA isolated from PBMCs. Libraries of TCR beta came from iRepertoire HTBI primers plus Arm-PCR of CDR3 regions. TCRdb independently ran MiXCR on the multiplex PCR reads; one entry per CDR3 protein. The table shows 240,000 or so distinct CDR3 sequences, with 20% to 25% occurring only once. Sequenced here: peripheral blood mononuclear cells (PBMCs), sampled at new diagnosis, from a patient treated with antithyroid drugs. The receptors come from a female donor with Graves disease.

This clonotype was picked up many times. This chain joins TRBV3-1 and TRBJ1-2; 7 positions agree with TRBD1. This CDR3 has 13 residues. In germline, CDR1 is LGHDT, CDR2 YNNKEL (reference sequence). V gave up 3 bases and J gave up 5 bases; unmatched junction bases: 3. For the CDR3, the DNA is TGTGCCAGCAGCCAGGGACAGCTTTATGGCTACACCTTC. Translating gives CASSQGQLYGYTF.

This chain joins TRBV4-2 and TRBJ1-2; no definite D call. Germline V gene sequence: CDR1 LGHNA, CDR2 YNFKEQ. Trimming stripped 0 bases from V and 7 bases from J, with 15 bases between. CDR3 length equals 15 residues. The CDR3 region has the DNA TGTGCCAGCAGCCAAGATCCCCGCGACCCCAGTGGCTACACCTTC. Translation: CASSQDPRDPSGYTF.

This clonotype came up many times. V is TRBV9 and J is TRBJ2-3; D uncertain. Looked up from germline, CDR1 is SGDLS and CDR2 is YYNGEE. Trimming removed 3 bases at V and 4 bases at J, with 3 bases between. The CDR3 totals 11 residues. The CDR3 is CASSGADTQYF. The CDR3, as DNA: TGTGCCAGCAGCGGGGCAGATACGCAGTATTTT.

V usage is TRBV6-1 and J usage is TRBJ2-6, with 11 bases matching TRBD2. Germline V gene sequence: CDR1 MNHNS, CDR2 SASEGT. The J segment lost 13 bases and the V segment lost 6 bases, leaving 11 bases of the junction unmatched. The CDR3 spans 15 residues. The CDR3 loop reads CASRTLAGGGRVLTF. CDR3 nucleotide sequence: TGTGCCAGCAGGACCTTAGCGGGGGGGGGGCGGGTCCTGACTTTC.